This entry describes one T cell receptor beta chain. The germline gives CDR1 LGHNA, CDR2 YNFKEQ. The CDR3 is 16 residues long. V was clipped by 5 bases and J by 6 bases; unmatched bases: 16. Survey-level immunoSEQ sequencing profiled the TCR beta repertoire. Using immunoSEQ multiplex PCR, the repertoire was profiled, and TCRdb retains in-frame clones only, with some absent. This sample carries 60,000 to 85,000 clones, about 94% of them seen once, and the ten largest clones take roughly 4%. This clonotype was sampled from a man in his forties with rheumatoid arthritis. The sample taken for sequencing was PBMCs. This sequence joins TRBV4-2 and TRBJ2-7, with TRBD1 matching 7 bases. The CDR3 bases are TGTGCCAGCAGCTTCCGGGACAGCTCTTTTGTCTCCGAGCAGTACTTC. This gives the protein CASSFRDSSFVSEQYF.